This record covers a single TCR beta chain. What antigen it recognizes has not been identified. One base away there is no much larger clone; base qualities are not given. Libraries came from the immunoSEQ multiplex PCR assay. Each sample had roughly 100,000 TCR templates assayed by the deep sequencing platform. Genomic DNA extracted from sorted T cells was the material used for TCRbeta CDR3 sequencing. The study's processing was this. The R programming language was used for clonal analysis of the TCRbeta CDR3 data. Comparing unstimulated samples against CFSE-low samples taken after the reaction was how alloreactive CD4+ and CD8+ clones were defined. Alloreactive CD4+ clones were assigned to regulatory or non-regulatory origin by matching sequences to sorted unstimulated Treg and non-Treg repertoires. The immuneACCESS repertoire file appears here via TCRdb, limited to in-frame rearrangements. These files lack a portion of the clones; in checked studies, under half of the deficit traces to unresolved V genes, and the cause of the others is not known. V, J and clone size are taken as reported in that table, and D and trimming were inferred from the DNA itself. The sample contains some 41,000 clones, more than 70% of them found a single time. The leading ten clones occupy 0.25% of the sample.

In a few donor pairs, further sequencing was done on unstimulated CD8+ naive, CD4+ memory, CD8+ TEMRA, CD4+ naive and CD8+ effector memory subsets. Sorted unstimulated T cells and proliferating T cells recovered from mixed lymphocyte reactions were subjected to TCRbeta CDR3 sequencing. Fresh whole blood from roughly ten HLA-typed healthy donors was used to isolate PBMCs. The source of the sample is a study of siplizumab effects on memory and regulatory T cells (dated by TCRdb to between 2018 and 2021). In terms of the full investigation: The study examined how the anti-CD2 antibody siplizumab affects alloreactive T-cell subsets in allogeneic mixed lymphocyte reactions built from human PBMCs. What the research found in general, with its limitations: The cumulative frequency of alloreactive sequences that could be traced back to unstimulated CD4+ memory T cells was significantly reduced by siplizumab. Because sequences at frequencies below about 10^-5 were poorly captured, only a minor fraction of alloreactive clones could be mapped back to unstimulated subsets. Unstimulated naive T cells appeared to be more diverse than memory T cells, and naive cells seemed to make a substantial contribution to the alloresponse. In reactions with siplizumab, an average of approximately 70% of mappable alloreactive CD4+ clones were Treg-derived, compared with roughly 26% in control reactions. Whether proliferating Tregs from siplizumab cultures actually had suppressive function was not functionally confirmed. For roughly 80-96% of proliferating CD4+ or CD8+ clones, no naive or memory phenotype could be assigned.

Looking up the germline V gene yields CDR1 SNHLY and CDR2 FYNNEI. V sheds 5 bases and J sheds 2 bases, leaving 10 bases between their ends. The CDR3 covers 15 residues, taking in both the cysteine and the phenylalanine. CDR3 DNA only is kept here, 45 bases in frame from base 1. The source material was naive CD4+ T cells sorted from blood. The cell subset or site label for this specimen denotes: unstimulated naive T cells. The source of this sequence is a human donor in good health. This chain is built from TRBV2 and TRBJ2-6, and the D gene may be TRBD2, 6 bases matching. The CDR3 protein is CASSYGGTGANVLTF. Here is the DNA: TGTGCCAGCAGTTACGGGGGAACTGGGGCCAACGTCCTGACTTTC.